The 21 T cell receptor beta chains below come from one sample, sequenced in a study of chemoradiotherapy in HPV16-positive cancers. The protocol was immunoSEQ multiplex PCR, while the TCRdb copy is restricted to in-frame clones and leaves out a portion. Seen here are 7,000 to 9,000 clones, approximately 79% observed once, and the top ten hold more than 15%. The sample was tumor tissue, taken from a patient who underwent chemoradiotherapy. Source of these receptors: a human donor with HPV-associated anogenital cancer.

Only a few counts were recorded for this clone. The V gene is TRBV19, the J gene TRBJ2-2; 9 bases are shared with TRBD1. The length of the CDR3 is 14 residues. V dropped 8 bases and J dropped 7; count of bases not matched to a gene: 8. Germline lookup yields CDR1 LNHDA and CDR2 SQIVND (reference sequence). CDR3 sequence reads: CASRRGTGNGELFF. In DNA, the CDR3 is TGTGCCAGTCGACGCGGGACAGGGAACGGGGAGCTGTTTTTT.

The chain joins TRBV7-9 to TRBJ1-1; 7 nucleotides agree with TRBD1. The length of the CDR3 is 16 residues. Germline-derived CDR1 and CDR2 are SEHNR and FQNEAQ (reference sequence). V lost 3 bases and J lost 0; bases outside the gene matches: 7. The DNA of the CDR3 is TGTGCCAGCAGCTTCGACAGGGTTACCATGAACACTGAAGCTTTCTTT. This sequence encodes CASSFDRVTMNTEAFF.

The chain uses TRBV6-6 and TRBJ1-5; 7 bases align to TRBD1. The CDR3 is 14 amino acids. From germline, CDR1 is MNHNY and CDR2 SVGAGI (reference sequence). Losses at the gene ends were 4 bases for V and 4 bases for J; bases not matched to a gene: 4. In DNA, the CDR3 is TGTGCCAGCAGTTTTACGGACAGGAATCAGCCCCAGCATTTT. Translation gives CASSFTDRNQPQHF.

This chain links TRBV10-2 with TRBJ1-1; D gene unclear. The CDR3 extends over 13 amino acids. Germline CDR1 and CDR2: WSHSY and SAAADI. V lost 0 bases and J 11 bases, leaving 13 bases between the germline ends. CDR3 DNA sequence: TGCGCCAGCAGTGAGTCTCTTGATGGGAGGGCTTTCTTT. It yields the protein CASSESLDGRAFF.

The chain carries TRBV6-4 and TRBJ1-6; 9 positions agree with TRBD1. The CDR3 consists of 16 residues. V shed 0 bases and J 7 bases; nucleotides not matched to a gene: 4. The germline V gene encodes CDR1 MRHNA and CDR2 SNTAGT. CDR3 residues: CASSDSTDRGNSPLHF. CDR3 in DNA: TGTGCCAGCAGTGACTCAACGGACAGGGGAAATTCACCCCTCCACTTT.

The chain combines TRBV29-1 with TRBJ2-7, with TRBD1 identical over 7 bases. The length of the CDR3 is 12 residues. V trimming: 4 bases; J trimming: 5 bases; junction bases outside the gene matches: 5. Germline-derived CDR1 and CDR2 are SQVTM and ANQGSEA. In DNA form, the CDR3 reads TGCAGCGTTGGGACAGGTTACGACGAGCAGTACTTC. Its protein product is CSVGTGYDEQYF.

This clone was counted only a few times. This chain links TRBV7-6 with TRBJ1-1; D is ambiguous. Trimming cost V 0 bases and J 11 bases, with 10 bases left between them. The CDR3 sequence is 12 residues long. Germline V lookup: CDR1 SGHVS, CDR2 FNYEAQ. The CDR3 sequence is CASSLAVPGAFF. DNA for the CDR3: TGTGCCAGCAGCTTAGCCGTACCGGGGGCTTTCTTT.

By share of the sample, this clone is medium-sized. The genes are TRBV2 and TRBJ2-7; D is undetermined. Trimming took 4 bases from V and 2 from J, leaving 9 bases between them. The CDR3 covers 13 residues. Germline V gene data show CDR1 as SNHLY and CDR2 as FYNNEI. The chain's CDR3 is CASSGGVTYEQYF. The DNA for the CDR3 is TGTGCCAGCAGTGGCGGAGTTACCTACGAGCAGTACTTC.

The chain has TRBV5-1 and TRBJ2-7; TRBD1 matches 10 bases. Per the germline V gene, CDR1 is SGHRS and CDR2 is YFSETQ. The CDR3 consists of 17 residues. Trimming removed 0 bases from V and 0 bases from J; junction bases left unmatched: 6. CDR3 residues: CASSLARDRGISYEQYF. Here the CDR3 DNA reads TGCGCCAGCAGCTTGGCGCGGGACAGGGGCATCTCCTACGAGCAGTACTTC. Combining the CDR3 with reference TRBV5-1 and TRBJ2-7 gives the whole variable domain KAGVTQTPRYLIKTRGQQVTLSCSPISGHRSVSWYQQTPGQGLQFLFEYFSETQRNKGNFPGRFSGRQFSNSRSEMNVSTLELGDSALYLCASSLARDRGISYEQYFGPGTRLTVT.

This chain connects TRBV29-1 to TRBJ2-7, with D unresolved. Trimming pared 2 bases from V and 0 bases from J, leaving 11 bases between. Germline V CDR1 and CDR2: SQVTM, ANQGSEA. CDR3 size: 14 residues. The CDR3 is CSVEFRGYSYEQYF. The DNA for the CDR3 is TGCAGCGTTGAATTCCGCGGATACTCCTACGAGCAGTACTTC.

The rearrangement joins TRBV29-1 to TRBJ1-5, with 8 nucleotides matching TRBD1. The CDR3 runs to 11 residues. Losses at the gene ends were 8 bases for V and 6 bases for J; bases not matched to a gene: 3. CDR1 and CDR2 from the germline V gene are SQVTM and ANQGSEA. In DNA, the CDR3 is TGCAGCCCCAGGGGGCCTCAGCCCCAGCATTTT. Protein sequence: CSPRGPQPQHF.

CDR3 protein: CASWYNGGTEAFF. The CDR3 DNA sequence: TGTGCCAGCTGGTATAACGGGGGAACTGAAGCTTTCTTT. The rearrangement uses TRBV27 and TRBJ1-1, with a possible D match to TRBD1 (5 bases). V gave up 8 bases and J gave up 5 bases, with 15 bases separating them. This CDR3 contains 13 residues. Per the germline V gene, CDR1 is MNHEY and CDR2 is SMNVEV (reference sequence).

The chain is built from TRBV4-1 and TRBJ1-1, with 7 bases that match TRBD1. This CDR3 has 14 amino acids. V lost 6 bases and J lost 0; bases outside the gene matches: 4. Germline CDR1 is MGHRA and CDR2 is YSYEKL. CDR3 DNA sequence: TGCGCCAGCAGTGTAGGGGGCGTGAACACTGAAGCTTTCTTT. Residues: CASSVGGVNTEAFF.

The genes are TRBV19 and TRBJ1-5; D remains ambiguous. The germline V and J ends were trimmed by 0 bases and 3 bases, with 6 bases remaining between them. Germline V gene lookup returns CDR1 LNHDA and CDR2 SQIVND (reference sequence). This CDR3 contains 14 residues. In DNA, the CDR3 is TGTGCCAGTAGTATAGACAGGTTCAATCAGCCCCAGCATTTT. This codes for CASSIDRFNQPQHF.

This clone was seen a few times. This rearrangement joins TRBV6-5 to TRBJ2-7; D remains unclear. The ends were cut back, 5 bases at V and 5 bases at J, with 13 bases in the middle. The CDR3 contains 13 residues. From germline, CDR1 is MNHEY and CDR2 SVGAGI. This CDR3 is CASSPPLYHEQYF. CDR3 nucleotides: TGTGCCAGCAGTCCCCCCTTGTACCACGAGCAGTACTTC.

The rearrangement links TRBV19 to TRBJ1-2; the match to TRBD1 covers 8 bases. The CDR3 loop spans 15 amino acids. J was trimmed by 4 bases and V by 2 bases; bases with no gene match: 6. Looked up from germline, CDR1 is LNHDA and CDR2 is SQIVND (reference sequence). The CDR3 spells CASSIQGARGYGYTF. The CDR3 nucleotides are TGTGCCAGTAGTATACAGGGGGCTCGGGGCTATGGCTACACCTTC.

The chain links TRBV5-1 to TRBJ2-3; D is undetermined. Germline V gene lookup returns CDR1 SGHRS and CDR2 YFSETQ. The CDR3 consists of 14 residues. V was clipped by 0 bases and J by 4 bases, with 9 bases between them. CDR3 region: CASSLEYEADTQYF. CDR3 DNA: TGCGCCAGCAGCTTGGAATATGAGGCAGATACGCAGTATTTT.

The chain couples TRBV2 to TRBJ1-5, with 9 bases fitting TRBD1. There are 15 residues in the CDR3. Germline V gene data show CDR1 as SNHLY and CDR2 as FYNNEI. With 4 bases clipped from V and 8 bases from J, the junction kept 9 bases outside the gene matches. The CDR3 DNA is TGTGCCAGCAGTGTTGGACAGGGGACACTTGAGCCCCAGCATTTT. Translation gives CASSVGQGTLEPQHF.

The chain uses TRBV7-9 and TRBJ1-1; TRBD1 is a possible D gene (6 bases). The V end was cut by 7 bases, the J end by 1 base, with 19 bases between. The CDR3 has 16 residues. Germline lookup yields CDR1 SEHNR and CDR2 FQNEAQ (reference sequence). CDR3 DNA sequence: TGTGCCAGCAACGACAGGCCCTCCTGGCGGAACACTGAAGCTTTCTTT. This encodes CASNDRPSWRNTEAFF.

The chain is built from TRBV6-6 and TRBJ2-7; D is possibly TRBD1 or TRBD2 (6 bases each). V dropped 7 bases and J dropped 5 bases, with 12 bases sitting between them. The CDR3 runs 12 residues. The V gene's germline CDR1 is MNHNY and CDR2 SVGAGI (reference sequence). CDR3 sequence reads: CASKSGEDEQYF. The CDR3 DNA is TGTGCCAGCAAGTCAGGGGAGGACGAGCAGTACTTC.

The table lists this clone with a few counts. The germline gene is not matched at one end of the junction; a read error may be the cause. The rearrangement joins TRBV6-1 to TRBJ1-6; D uncertain. Germline V gene lookup returns CDR1 MNHNS and CDR2 SASEGT. The CDR3 loop spans 14 amino acids. DNA of the CDR3: TGTGCCAGCATTGAAAAGGCCTATAATTCACCCCTCCACTTT. Translating it yields CASIEKAYNSPLHF.